This TCR beta chain was identified in a study of beta chain features in type 1 diabetes. Reverse transcription of all isolated RNA meant that expressed TCRB transcripts were sequenced. Profiled with immunoSEQ multiplex PCR; TCRdb holds only in-frame clones, not every one. In the table there are about 360,000 clones, over 10% of which are singletons. V was cut by 1 base and J by 2 bases, with 9 bases left in between. Germline assignment: CDR1 LGHNA and CDR2 YSLEER. The CDR3 has 14 amino acids. This clonotype was sampled from a man aged 18 to 30 in good health. The chain has TRBV4-3 and TRBJ2-7; tentatively, D is TRBD2 (6 bases). Sequencing was carried out using naive CD4+ T cells from blood. CDR3 in amino acids: CASSQAGVAYEQYF. As DNA, the CDR3 is TGCGCCAGCAGCCAAGCGGGGGTAGCCTACGAGCAGTACTTC.